Listed below are T cell receptor beta chains from one sample, sequenced in a study of shared clonotypes between healthy human individuals. Libraries were prepared by immunoSEQ multiplex PCR; TCRdb keeps only in-frame clonotypes and omits some of them. The sample carries fewer than 600,000 clones, roughly 79% recorded once. Sequencing was carried out using PBMCs. The receptors derive from a woman in her thirties or forties in good health. Some clones in this sample may be carry-over from other donors' samples. CDR3s include the opening cysteine and the closing phenylalanine or tryptophan. Each record gives: J gene, clone size, D gene, V gene, CDR3 protein, CDR3 DNA. A D gene is named only where the DNA matches it firmly. Part of the rows lack a size; the others show once, few, many or a class for expanded clones.

>TRBJ2-3|.|.|TRBV2
CASSEEVLTTDTQYF
TGTGCCAGCAGTGAAGAAGTACTGACCACAGATACGCAGTATTTT
>TRBJ1-1|few|TRBD1|TRBV30
CAWARQGMDTEAFF
TGTGCCTGGGCGAGACAGGGTATGGACACTGAAGCTTTCTTT
>TRBJ1-1|.|.|TRBV19
CASSIVGETEAFF
TGTGCCAGTAGTATAGTAGGGGAAACTGAAGCTTTCTTT
>TRBJ1-1|.|.|TRBV7-7
CASSLAGDTEAFF
TGTGCCAGCAGCTTAGCCGGGGACACTGAAGCTTTCTTT
>TRBJ2-2|.|.|TRBV18
CASSCSDTGELFF
TGTGCCAGCTCATGCTCCGACACCGGGGAGCTGTTTTTT
>TRBJ1-2|once|.|TRBV7-8
CASSLGRGLVYGYTF
TGTGCCAGCAGCTTAGGTCGGGGGCTTGTCTATGGCTACACCTTC
>TRBJ2-7|.|.|TRBV5-1
CASSLGDPNRLNEQYF
TGCGCCAGCAGCTTGGGAGACCCCAATAGACTCAACGAGCAGTACTTC
>TRBJ2-5|.|.|TRBV5-1
CASSGGGASQETQYF
TGCGCCAGCAGCGGTGGGGGGGCCTCCCAAGAGACCCAGTACTTC
>TRBJ2-1|once|.|TRBV19
CASSMLPGVYRSNEQFF
TGTGCCAGTAGTATGTTGCCGGGAGTCTACCGATCCAATGAGCAGTTCTTC
>TRBJ2-5|.|TRBD2|TRBV19
CASSIGWRGAQYF
TGTGCCAGTAGTATAGGATGGCGGGGGGCCCAGTACTTC
>TRBJ2-7|.|.|TRBV4-3
CASSQEARASYEQYF
TGCGCCAGCAGCCAAGAAGCCAGGGCATCCTACGAGCAGTACTTC
>TRBJ1-1|.|.|TRBV7-3
CASSLNPLTEAFF
TGTGCCAGCAGCTTAAATCCCTTAACTGAAGCTTTCTTT
>TRBJ1-2|.|TRBD1|TRBV5-4
CASSSPTGGHGYTF
TGTGCCAGCAGCTCCCCGACAGGGGGCCATGGCTACACCTTC
>TRBJ2-5|.|TRBD2|TRBV7-8
CASSFWRERGETQYF
TGTGCCAGCAGCTTCTGGAGGGAGCGGGGCGAGACCCAGTACTTC
>TRBJ2-7|few|TRBD2|TRBV14
CASSQGGLAGALLSYEQYF
TGTGCCAGCAGCCAAGGGGGACTAGCGGGAGCCCTTTTGTCCTACGAGCAGTACTTC
>TRBJ1-2|.|.|TRBV7-9
CASSPVFDSSNGYTF
TGTGCCAGCAGCCCCGTTTTTGACAGCTCGAATGGCTACACCTTC
>TRBJ1-1|.|TRBD1|TRBV12-5
CASGRQGVNTEAFF
TGTGCTAGTGGCCGGCAGGGGGTGAACACTGAAGCTTTCTTT
>TRBJ2-7|.|.|TRBV19
CASSRTASSYEQYF
TGTGCCAGTAGCCGGACGGCTAGCTCCTACGAGCAGTACTTC
>TRBJ1-4|.|.|TRBV11-2
CASSLGSPNEKLFF
TGTGCCAGCAGCTTAGGCAGTCCTAATGAAAAACTGTTTTTT
>TRBJ1-1|.|TRBD1|TRBV10-3
CAISESSLWTGDPYTEAFF
TGTGCCATCAGTGAGTCTAGTCTATGGACAGGGGACCCTTACACTGAAGCTTTCTTT
>TRBJ1-3|.|TRBD1|TRBV18
CASSPGQGGNTIYF
TGTGCCAGCTCACCGGGACAGGGGGGAAACACCATATATTTT
>TRBJ2-5|.|.|TRBV7-6
CASSLDPAGAETQYF
TGTGCCAGCAGCTTAGATCCGGCAGGGGCAGAGACCCAGTACTTC
>TRBJ2-1|.|TRBD2|TRBV5-1
CASSSPGLAGAGEQFF
TGCGCCAGCAGCTCCCCGGGACTAGCGGGAGCGGGGGAGCAGTTCTTC
>TRBJ2-7|.|TRBD2|TRBV2
CASSEALRGGSLSDEQYF
TGTGCCAGCAGTGAAGCGCTTCGGGGGGGTTCGCTTTCTGACGAGCAGTACTTC
>TRBJ2-2|.|.|TRBV7-6
CASSPNIAGELFF
TGTGCCAGCAGCCCCAACATCGCCGGGGAGCTGTTTTTT